These 10 T cell receptor beta chains were all obtained from the same sample, sequenced in a study of T cell responses to AZD1222 COVID-19 vaccine. Data came from immunoSEQ multiplex PCR; TCRdb stores just in-frame clones and leaves some out. This table has roughly 150,000 clones, roughly 91% appearing once. The sequencing used peripheral blood, collected on day 0 of AZD1222 vaccination. Every receptor here comes from an adult in good health.

The chain recombines TRBV12-5 with TRBJ1-2; D unresolved. V lost 0 bases and J lost 6, with 17 bases in between. The CDR3 runs to 16 residues. Germline CDR1 is LGHNT and CDR2 is FRNRAP. In DNA form, the CDR3 reads TGTGCTAGTGGTTTGGTGCCGGACCTACCTCCCGATGGCTACACCTTC. Amino acid sequence: CASGLVPDLPPDGYTF. Supplemented by reference TRBV12-5 and TRBJ1-2, the full variable domain reads DARVTQTPRHKVTEMGQEVTMRCQPILGHNTVFWYRQTMMQGLELLAYFRNRAPLDDSGMPKDRFSAEMPDATLATLKIQPSEPRDSAVYFCASGLVPDLPPDGYTFGSGTRLTVV.

The rearrangement uses TRBV6-2 or TRBV6-3 and TRBJ2-7, with D possibly being TRBD1 (8 bases). The CDR3 length is 15 residues. CDR1 MNHEY and CDR2 SVGEGT come from the germline V gene. V lost 6 bases and J 5 bases, leaving 20 bases between the germline ends. CDR3 loop: CASSGRWTGSNEQYF. In nucleotides, the CDR3 is TGTGCCAGCAGCGGGAGGTGGACAGGGAGCAACGAGCAGTACTTC.

The chain recombines TRBV7-9 with TRBJ1-4; no definite D call. From germline, CDR1 is SEHNR and CDR2 FQNEAQ (reference sequence). The CDR3 has 16 amino acids. V lost 4 bases, J lost 4 bases, and 16 bases lay in between. CDR3 bases: TGTGCCAGCAGCTCGCCGGCGGGCGCAGTTAATGAAAAACTGTTTTTT. This gives the protein CASSSPAGAVNEKLFF.

This chain links TRBV29-1 with TRBJ1-2; 7 bases fit TRBD1. The trim removed 2 bases at V and 6 bases at J, leaving 9 bases unmatched. CDR1 is SQVTM and CDR2 is ANQGSEA in the germline V gene. This CDR3 is built from 14 residues. The CDR3, as DNA: TGCAGCGTTGAACCCCCCGGGACAGTCGATGGCTACACCTTC. Protein product: CSVEPPGTVDGYTF.

The genes are TRBV11-3 and TRBJ2-7, with D possibly being TRBD2 (5 bases). This CDR3 is built from 15 residues. The V end was cut by 1 base, the J end by 4 bases, with 14 bases between. Germline V gene data show CDR1 as SGHNT and CDR2 as YENEEA. This chain's CDR3 is CASSLGGSGAYEQYF. In nucleotides, the CDR3 is TGTGCCAGCAGCTTAGGAGGGTCAGGCGCGTACGAGCAGTACTTC.

This clone appeared once. This chain links TRBV5-5 with TRBJ1-6, with TRBD1 matching over 8 bases. The germline gives CDR1 SGHKS, CDR2 YYEKEE (reference sequence). With V trimmed by 1 base and J by 8 bases, 5 bases remained unmatched. CDR3 size: 15 residues. In nucleotides, the CDR3 is TGTGCCAGCAGCTTGAGGACAGGGCTAGATTCACCCCTCCACTTT. Amino acid sequence: CASSLRTGLDSPLHF.

The chain couples TRBV3-1 (or the pseudogene TRBV3-2) to TRBJ2-7; 8 positions match TRBD2. The CDR3 runs to 16 residues. V lost 0 bases to trimming and J lost 0 bases; unmatched junction nucleotides: 4. Looked up from germline, CDR1 is LGHDT and CDR2 is YNNKEL (reference sequence). CDR3 in DNA: TGTGCCAGCAGCCAAGATATTAGCGGGGCCTCCTACGAGCAGTACTTC. The encoded protein is CASSQDISGASYEQYF.

CDR3 region: CASSLGVTGGPYNEQFF. The DNA for the CDR3 is TGTGCCAGCAGCTTGGGGGTAACGGGAGGGCCCTACAATGAGCAGTTCTTC. The genes are TRBV7-3 and TRBJ2-1, with TRBD2 identical over 8 bases. Germline CDR1 and CDR2: SGHTA and FQGTGA. This CDR3 region has 17 residues. The V segment lost 3 bases and the J segment 2 bases; nucleotides outside the gene matches: 9.

The gene calls are TRBV19 and TRBJ1-1; a weak D match, TRBD1 (5 bases). Germline V lookup: CDR1 LNHDA, CDR2 SQIVND (reference sequence). This CDR3 has 13 amino acids. Between the trimmed V and J ends, which lost 7 bases and 7 bases, there was a span of 16 bases. DNA of the CDR3: TGTGCCAGTAATATCGACCGGGACGGTGAAGCTTTCTTT. Its translation: CASNIDRDGEAFF.

CDR3 region: CAISVLNTIYF. The CDR3 bases are TGTGCCATCAGTGTGCTAAACACCATATATTTT. The V and J genes are TRBV10-3 and TRBJ1-3; D is ambiguous. CDR1 and CDR2 (germline): ENHRY, SYGVKD. The germline V and J ends were trimmed by 4 bases and 6 bases, with 4 bases remaining between them. CDR3 length: 11 amino acids.